The present entry profiles one T cell receptor beta chain with its context. Its matching antigen is unknown. Primers: 60 Vbeta forward and 13 Jbeta reverse. Method: immunoSEQ multiplex PCR; TCRdb's copy keeps in-frame clones and lacks some. The table lists some 85,000 clones, 65% to 80% of them singletons. V was cut by 6 bases and J by 5 bases, with 14 bases left in between. The CDR3 is 14 amino acids. Germline CDR1 reads SNHLY; CDR2 reads FYNNEI. These data originate in a study of cytomegalovirus exposure and HLA in healthy donors. Across the study: An earlier analysis identified fewer than 130 million unique TCR beta sequences in about 170 million T cells. Overall study findings and caveats: The study listed 164 cytomegalovirus-associated TCR beta chains. Later analysis showed most CMV-associated TCR beta chains appearing HLA-restricted. It was reportedly the case that the classifier diagnosed cytomegalovirus status with high specificity and sensitivity.

The chain joins TRBV2 to TRBJ2-1; perhaps TRBD1 as D (6 bases). This sequence was found in a man aged 35 to 55 in good health and CMV-seronegative. The sample was PBMCs. CDR3 region: CASRTGHVDNEQFF. In DNA, the CDR3 is TGTGCCAGCAGAACGGGACACGTAGACAATGAGCAGTTCTTC.